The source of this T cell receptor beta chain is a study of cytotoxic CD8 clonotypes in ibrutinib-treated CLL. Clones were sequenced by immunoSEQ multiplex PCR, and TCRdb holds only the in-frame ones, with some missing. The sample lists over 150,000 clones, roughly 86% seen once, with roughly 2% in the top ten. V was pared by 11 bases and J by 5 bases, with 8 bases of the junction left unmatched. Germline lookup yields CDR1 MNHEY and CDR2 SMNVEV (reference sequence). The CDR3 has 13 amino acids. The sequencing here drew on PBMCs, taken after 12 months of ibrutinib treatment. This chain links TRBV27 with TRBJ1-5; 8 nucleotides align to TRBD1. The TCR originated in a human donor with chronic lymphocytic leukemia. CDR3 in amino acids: CASGDRRHQPQHF. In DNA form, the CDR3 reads TGTGCCTCGGGGGACAGGCGACATCAGCCCCAGCATTTT.